This entry is about one T cell receptor beta chain. Its antigen is not identified. PCR employed 60 Vbeta and 13 Jbeta primers. Libraries were prepared by immunoSEQ multiplex PCR; TCRdb keeps only in-frame clonotypes and omits some of them. The sample shows approximately 160,000 clones, roughly 70% of them seen only once. The record originates from a study of cytomegalovirus exposure and HLA in healthy donors. The study, taken as a whole, reports: About 87% or about 30% of the time was how often most TCR beta V segments were productive, according to an earlier analysis. A later analysis found common viral pathogens apparently linked to several of the most significant clusters. Reportedly, cytomegalovirus status was diagnosed with high sensitivity and specificity. Researchers reported from a later analysis that most CMV-associated TCR beta chains appeared HLA-restricted.

Trimming stripped 8 bases from V and 0 bases from J, with 16 bases between. Germline V gene sequence: CDR1 ENHRY, CDR2 SYGVKD. This CDR3 is built from 15 residues. The sample was PBMCs. This rearrangement joins TRBV10-3 to TRBJ1-1; tentatively, D is TRBD1 (5 bases). This TCR derives from a middle-aged woman in good health and CMV-seropositive. For the CDR3, the DNA is TGTGCCATCGACAGCGGGTCGGGGGTGAACACTGAAGCTTTCTTT. Translation: CAIDSGSGVNTEAFF.